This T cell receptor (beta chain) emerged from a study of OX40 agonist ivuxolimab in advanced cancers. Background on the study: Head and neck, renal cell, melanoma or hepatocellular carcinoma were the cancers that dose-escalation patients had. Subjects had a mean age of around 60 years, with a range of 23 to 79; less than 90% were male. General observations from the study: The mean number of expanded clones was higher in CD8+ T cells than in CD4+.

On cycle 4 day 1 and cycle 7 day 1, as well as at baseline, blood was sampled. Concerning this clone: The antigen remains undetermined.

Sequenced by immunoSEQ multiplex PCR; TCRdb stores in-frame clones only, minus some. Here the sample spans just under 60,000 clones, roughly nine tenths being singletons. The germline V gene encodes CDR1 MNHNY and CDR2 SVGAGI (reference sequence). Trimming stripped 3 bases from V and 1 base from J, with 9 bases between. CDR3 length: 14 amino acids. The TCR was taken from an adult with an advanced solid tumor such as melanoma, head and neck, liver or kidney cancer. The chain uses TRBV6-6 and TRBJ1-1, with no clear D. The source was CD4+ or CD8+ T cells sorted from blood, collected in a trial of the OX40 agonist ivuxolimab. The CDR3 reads CASSYRMGNTEAFF. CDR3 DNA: TGTGCCAGCAGTTATAGGATGGGGAACACTGAAGCTTTCTTT.